A single sample gave rise to the 21 T cell receptor beta chains below, sequenced in a study of cytomegalovirus exposure and HLA in healthy donors. The PCR was carried out with 60 Vbeta primers and 13 Jbeta primers. The method was immunoSEQ multiplex PCR; TCRdb's version includes in-frame clones alone and lacks a portion of them. The repertoire holds about 110,000 clones, roughly 71% seen once, with about 5% in the top ten. The sample consisted of PBMCs. These TCRs come from a woman between 65 and 79 years old in good health and CMV-seropositive.

This chain joins TRBV5-4 and TRBJ1-2, with TRBD1 matching 11 bases. The CDR3 sequence is 13 residues long. Germline V gives CDR1 SGHNT, CDR2 YYREEE (reference sequence). The V segment lost 3 bases and the J segment 6 bases; nucleotides outside the gene matches: 1. CDR3 protein: CASSSGQGDGYTF. Here the CDR3 DNA reads TGTGCCAGCAGCTCGGGACAGGGGGATGGCTACACCTTC.

The V gene is TRBV30, the J gene TRBJ1-3; D is unresolved. Deletions cut 5 bases from V and 0 bases from J, with 8 bases between. Per germline, CDR1 GTSNPN and CDR2 SVGIG (reference sequence). This CDR3 has 13 residues. The CDR3 sequence is CAWASLSGNTIYF. In DNA, the CDR3 is TGTGCCTGGGCCTCACTCTCTGGAAACACCATATATTTT. Based on the CDR3 plus reference TRBV30 and TRBJ1-3, the full variable domain is SQTIHQWPATLVQPVGSPLSLECTVEGTSNPNLYWYRQAAGRGLQLLFYSVGIGQISSEVPQNLSASRPQDRQFILSSKKLLLSDSGFYLCAWASLSGNTIYFGEGSWLTVV.

The V call is TRBV4-2, the J call TRBJ2-7; TRBD1 agrees at 10 bases. The CDR3 is made up of 14 amino acids. The trim removed 3 bases at V and 5 bases at J, leaving 4 bases unmatched. Germline-derived CDR1 and CDR2 are LGHNA and YNFKEQ. This chain's CDR3 is CASSQRQGADEQYF. CDR3 nucleotide sequence: TGTGCCAGCAGCCAGCGACAGGGGGCCGACGAGCAGTACTTC.

The gene calls are TRBV18 and TRBJ2-7; 11 bases are shared with TRBD1. The CDR3 is made up of 17 amino acids. The V gene's germline CDR1 is KGHSH and CDR2 LQKENI. V lost 4 bases and J lost 3; bases outside the gene matches: 11. This CDR3 is CASSLSTDRGRVYEQYF. The CDR3 coding sequence is TGTGCCAGCTCACTTAGTACGGACAGGGGGCGAGTCTACGAGCAGTACTTC.

The chain links TRBV7-9 to TRBJ2-1; D is ambiguous. The CDR3 consists of 14 residues. Germline CDR1 reads SEHNR; CDR2 reads FQNEAQ (reference sequence). The V gene lost 1 base and the J gene lost 5 bases, with 9 bases spanning the gap. The DNA for the CDR3 is TGTGCCAGCAGCTTAGGGGTAGGAGACAATGAGCAGTTCTTC. Translating it yields CASSLGVGDNEQFF.

The sample holds a few counts of this clone. The CDR3 here is CASSVEEGADGYTF. CDR3 sequence (DNA): TGTGCCAGCAGTGTCGAGGAGGGGGCTGATGGCTACACCTTC. The chain is built from TRBV2 and TRBJ1-2, with TRBD1 matching over 7 bases. The length of the CDR3 is 14 residues. Trimming at V came to 4 bases and at J to 6 bases, leaving 8 bases not matched to a gene. Germline CDR1 reads SNHLY; CDR2 reads FYNNEI. The full variable domain, completed using reference TRBV2 and TRBJ1-2, is EPEVTQTPSHQVTQMGQEVILRCVPISNHLYFYWYRQILGQKVEFLVSFYNNEISEKSEIFDDQFSVERPDGSNFTLKIRSTKLEDSAMYFCASSVEEGADGYTFGSGTRLTVV.

The chain combines TRBV4-1 with TRBJ2-5, with TRBD1 matching over 9 bases. The junction had 7 bases not matched to a gene; V was cut back by 4 bases and J by 4 bases. Germline lookup yields CDR1 MGHRA and CDR2 YSYEKL. The CDR3 consists of 15 residues. The CDR3 is CASSLFGTGTETQYF. The CDR3, as DNA: TGCGCCAGCAGCCTTTTTGGGACAGGGACAGAGACCCAGTACTTC.

This clone has just a few counts. V is TRBV6-5 and J is TRBJ1-2; 7 bases fit TRBD1. The V gene's germline CDR1 is MNHEY and CDR2 SVGAGI. CDR3 length equals 14 residues. V gave up 0 bases and J gave up 2 bases; unmatched junction bases: 0. The CDR3 here is CASSYSGGNYGYTF. CDR3 bases: TGTGCCAGCAGTTACTCAGGGGGCAACTATGGCTACACCTTC.

V is TRBV19 and J is TRBJ2-7, with D perhaps TRBD1 (6 bases). The CDR3 is 15 amino acids. V dropped 1 base and J dropped 2 bases, with 12 bases sitting between them. CDR1 is LNHDA, CDR2 SQIVND, per germline (reference sequence). The CDR3 here is CASSIGGGLTYEQYF. In nucleotides, the CDR3 is TGTGCCAGTAGTATAGGTGGGGGCCTAACCTACGAGCAGTACTTC.

The V gene is TRBV2, the J gene TRBJ2-2, with 12 nucleotides matching TRBD2. Trimming removed 2 bases from V and 7 bases from J; junction bases left unmatched: 8. Germline V gene lookup returns CDR1 SNHLY and CDR2 FYNNEI. The CDR3 covers 17 residues. The CDR3 nucleotides are TGTGCCAGCAGTGAAAGTAAGACTAGCGGGGGCGGCGGGGAGCTGTTTTTT. Residues: CASSESKTSGGGGELFF.

This clone was seen more than once but under ten times. J is TRBJ2-1 and V is TRBV9; 10 bases are a match to TRBD2. V lost 3 bases, J lost 3 bases, and 12 bases stayed unmatched. This CDR3 region has 18 residues. The germline gives CDR1 SGDLS, CDR2 YYNGEE. This CDR3 is CASSAFPEAGGHYNEQFF. CDR3 nucleotides: TGTGCCAGCAGCGCATTTCCCGAAGCGGGGGGGCACTACAATGAGCAGTTCTTC.

The J gene is TRBJ1-1, the V gene TRBV27; D not certain. Deletions cut 6 bases from V and 5 bases from J, with 10 bases between. Looked up from germline, CDR1 is MNHEY and CDR2 is SMNVEV (reference sequence). The CDR3 totals 12 residues. The CDR3 loop reads CASSPSGTEAFF. DNA of the CDR3: TGTGCCAGCAGCCCCTCGGGGACTGAAGCTTTCTTT.

This clone was recorded a few times. V gene TRBV5-1 combines with J gene TRBJ2-1; TRBD2 agrees at 12 bases. Losses at the gene ends were 4 bases for V and 7 bases for J; bases not matched to a gene: 6. Germline-derived CDR1 and CDR2 are SGHRS and YFSETQ. The CDR3 sequence is 15 residues long. CDR3 loop: CASSVLAGGPNEQFF. Written as DNA, the CDR3 is TGCGCCAGCAGCGTGCTAGCGGGGGGGCCAAATGAGCAGTTCTTC.

The table lists this clone with a few counts. The chain joins TRBV19 to TRBJ1-2; 7 bases line up with TRBD1. The CDR3 consists of 17 residues. Trimming removed 8 bases from V and 4 bases from J; junction bases left unmatched: 19. Germline assignment: CDR1 LNHDA and CDR2 SQIVND (reference sequence). The CDR3 coding sequence is TGTGCCAGTTCGTTTTGGGGGCGCCGGTCAGGGGGCTATGGCTACACCTTC. It encodes CASSFWGRRSGGYGYTF.

This clone was seen a single time. This sequence joins TRBV11-3 and TRBJ2-1; the match to TRBD2 covers 10 bases. The CDR3 is made up of 13 amino acids. V trimming: 4 bases; J trimming: 14 bases; junction bases outside the gene matches: 8. CDR1 is SGHNT and CDR2 is YENEEA in the germline V gene. For the CDR3, the DNA is TGTGCCAGCAGCTCAGGGAGCGGGGGGGCAGAGTTCTTC. Translating gives CASSSGSGGAEFF.

The chain couples TRBV19 to TRBJ2-1, with 10 bases matching TRBD1. The CDR3 runs to 15 residues. V trimming: 6 bases; J trimming: 0 bases; junction bases outside the gene matches: 2. Germline V lookup: CDR1 LNHDA, CDR2 SQIVND (reference sequence). CDR3: CASRGQGSSYNEQFF. Written as DNA, the CDR3 is TGTGCCAGTAGGGGACAGGGGAGCTCCTACAATGAGCAGTTCTTC.

The CDR3, as DNA: TGTGCCACTTGGGAGCGGGGGGGCGTAGAGACCCAGTACTTC. Residues: CATWERGGVETQYF. The chain combines TRBV10-3 with TRBJ2-5; TRBD2 agrees at 10 bases. CDR1 and CDR2 (germline): ENHRY, SYGVKD. The CDR3 spans 14 residues. V shed 10 bases and J 4 bases; nucleotides not matched to a gene: 9.

J is TRBJ1-2 and V is TRBV7-2; 10 bases fit TRBD1. CDR1 SGHTA and CDR2 FQGNSA come from the germline V gene. The CDR3 contains 14 residues. V was clipped by 4 bases and J by 4 bases; unmatched bases: 3. CDR3 nucleotide sequence: TGTGCCAGCAGCTCCGGGACAGGGGTCTATGGCTACACCTTC. This translates into CASSSGTGVYGYTF. Supplemented by reference TRBV7-2 and TRBJ1-2, the full variable domain reads GAGVSQSPSNKVTEKGKDVELRCDPISGHTALYWYRQSLGQGLEFLIYFQGNSAPDKSGLPSDRFSAERTGGSVSTLTIQRTQQEDSAVYLCASSSGTGVYGYTFGSGTRLTVV.

The chain links TRBV5-1 to TRBJ2-1; D may be TRBD2 (6 bases). V was cut by 5 bases and J by 5 bases, with 14 bases left in between. This CDR3 is built from 14 residues. Looked up from germline, CDR1 is SGHRS and CDR2 is YFSETQ. CDR3 sequence reads: CASRDLAENNEQFF. The CDR3 region has the DNA TGCGCCAGCAGAGATTTAGCGGAGAACAATGAGCAGTTCTTC.

By frequency in the sample, this clone is medium-sized. V and J are TRBV19 and TRBJ1-1, with 7 bases lining up with TRBD1. From germline, CDR1 is LNHDA and CDR2 SQIVND (reference sequence). This CDR3 comprises 15 residues. V shed 0 bases and J 3 bases; nucleotides not matched to a gene: 4. CDR3 in amino acids: CASSIDTTGDTEAFF. Here the CDR3 DNA reads TGTGCCAGTAGTATAGACACCACAGGGGACACTGAAGCTTTCTTT.

The genes are TRBV7-2 and TRBJ1-6; 7 bases align to TRBD1. The V gene end was trimmed by 5 bases and the J gene end by 9 bases; junction bases not matched to a gene: 10. The CDR3 extends over 15 amino acids. Germline-derived CDR1 and CDR2 are SGHTA and FQGNSA. The CDR3 is CASSPQGQGFSPLHF. CDR3 bases: TGTGCCAGCAGCCCACAGGGGCAGGGATTTTCACCCCTCCACTTT.